This is a list of T cell receptor beta chains from one sample in a study of shared clonotypes between healthy human individuals. The protocol was immunoSEQ multiplex PCR, while the TCRdb copy is restricted to in-frame clones and leaves out a portion. The sample contains 2 million to 2.5 million clones, just under 95% of which appear only once. Sequenced: naive CD4+ T cells from PBMCs. These receptors came from a man between 18 and 35 years old in good health. Some clones in this sample may be carry-over from other donors' samples. The CDR3 runs from the conserved cysteine through the conserved F or W.

CDR3,J,V
CASREKGREPYEQYF,TRBJ2-7,TRBV13
CASSDGNQPQHF,TRBJ1-5,TRBV6-1
CASSVGQGANTEAFF,TRBJ1-1,TRBV18
CASSQDFKNIQYF,TRBJ2-4,TRBV4-3
CASTTGGGSGAYEQYF,TRBJ2-7,TRBV28
CASSPDLSGRDTIYF,TRBJ1-3,TRBV6-5
CASSQDWLAGVFKFF,TRBJ2-1,TRBV4-2
CASSQQAGPAAYEQFF,TRBJ2-1,TRBV9
CASTLLGRESTGELFF,TRBJ2-2,TRBV27
CAGQSGNLRDEQFF,TRBJ2-1,TRBV28
CASTSGSSYNEQFF,TRBJ2-1,TRBV7-8